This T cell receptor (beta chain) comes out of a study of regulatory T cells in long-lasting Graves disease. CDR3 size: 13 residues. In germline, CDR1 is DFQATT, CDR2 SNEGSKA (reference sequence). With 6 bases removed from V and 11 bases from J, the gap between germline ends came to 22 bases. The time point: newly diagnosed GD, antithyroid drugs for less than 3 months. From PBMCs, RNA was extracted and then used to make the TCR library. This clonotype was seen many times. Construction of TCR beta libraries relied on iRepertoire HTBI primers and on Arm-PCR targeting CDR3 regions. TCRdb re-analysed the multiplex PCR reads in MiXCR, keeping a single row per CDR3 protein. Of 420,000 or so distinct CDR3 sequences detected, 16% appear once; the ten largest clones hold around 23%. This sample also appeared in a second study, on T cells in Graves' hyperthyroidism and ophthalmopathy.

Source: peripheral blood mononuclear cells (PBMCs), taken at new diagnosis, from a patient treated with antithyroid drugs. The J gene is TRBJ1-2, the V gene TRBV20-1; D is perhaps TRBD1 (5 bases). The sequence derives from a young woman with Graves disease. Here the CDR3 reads CSADTMGTAIYTF. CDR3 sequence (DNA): TGCAGTGCGGACACTATGGGGACGGCCATATACACCTTC.